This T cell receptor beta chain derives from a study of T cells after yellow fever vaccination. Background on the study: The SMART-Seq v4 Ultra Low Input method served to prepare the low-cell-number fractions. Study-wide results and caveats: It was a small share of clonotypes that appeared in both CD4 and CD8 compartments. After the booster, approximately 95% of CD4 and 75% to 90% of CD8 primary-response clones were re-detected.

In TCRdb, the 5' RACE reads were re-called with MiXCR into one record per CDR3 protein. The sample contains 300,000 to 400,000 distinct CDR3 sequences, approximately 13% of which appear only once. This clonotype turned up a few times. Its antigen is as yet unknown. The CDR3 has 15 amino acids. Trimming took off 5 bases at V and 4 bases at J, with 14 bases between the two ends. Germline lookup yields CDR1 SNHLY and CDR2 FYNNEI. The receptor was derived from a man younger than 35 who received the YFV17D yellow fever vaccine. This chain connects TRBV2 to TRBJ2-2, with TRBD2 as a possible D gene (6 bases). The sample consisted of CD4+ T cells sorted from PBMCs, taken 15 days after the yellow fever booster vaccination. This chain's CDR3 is CASSPLGGVTGELFF. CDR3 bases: TGTGCCAGCAGTCCCCTCGGGGGTGTCACCGGGGAGCTGTTTTTT.